This T cell receptor beta chain emerged from a study of T cell responses to AZD1222 COVID-19 vaccine. General study results and limits: CD4 TCRs covered the whole spike, strongest at regions 160-218 and 743-854.

As concerns this clone: Its antigen remains unknown.

Clones were read by immunoSEQ multiplex PCR, and TCRdb kept only the in-frame ones, dropping some. The table lists 150,000 to 200,000 clones, 80% to 95% of them singletons. The receptor was isolated from an adult who received the AZD1222 COVID-19 vaccine. The sequenced sample was peripheral blood, obtained 28 days after the second AZD1222 dose.

The CDR3 DNA reads as TGTGCCATCAGTGATAACTATGGCTACACCTTC. Residues: CAISDNYGYTF. The chain carries TRBV10-3 and TRBJ1-2; D remains ambiguous. V lost 3 bases and J 1 base, leaving 0 bases between the germline ends. The CDR3 runs 11 residues. Looked up from germline, CDR1 is ENHRY and CDR2 is SYGVKD.